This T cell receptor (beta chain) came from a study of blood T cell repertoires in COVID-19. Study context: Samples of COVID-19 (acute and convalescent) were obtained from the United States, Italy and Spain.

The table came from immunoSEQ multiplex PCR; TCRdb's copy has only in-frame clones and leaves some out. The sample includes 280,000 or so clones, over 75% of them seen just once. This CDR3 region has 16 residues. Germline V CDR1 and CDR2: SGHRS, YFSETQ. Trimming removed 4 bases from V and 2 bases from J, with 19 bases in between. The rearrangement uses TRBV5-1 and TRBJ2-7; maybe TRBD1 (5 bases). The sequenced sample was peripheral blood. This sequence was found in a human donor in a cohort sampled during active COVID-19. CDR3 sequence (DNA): TGCGCCAGCAGCCCGTCCGGGCGGACAAACGCCTACGAGCAGTACTTC. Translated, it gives CASSPSGRTNAYEQYF.